Shown below are 30 T cell receptor beta chains from a single sample sequenced in a study of T cells in Graves' hyperthyroidism and ophthalmopathy. From RNA transcripts, TCR beta CDR3 regions were amplified. The primer set for the first-round RT-PCR of the TCR CDR3 was HTBI. TCRdb fed the multiplex PCR reads into MiXCR, producing one record per CDR3 protein. The sample gives approximately 330,000 distinct CDR3 sequences, around 23% of which show up once; over 40% is in the top ten. The sample was blood. These receptors all come from a woman aged 50 to 60 with Graves' hyperthyroidism.

The chain couples TRBV25-1 to TRBJ1-2; D remains unclear. Germline lookup yields CDR1 MGHDK and CDR2 SYGVNS. V dropped 3 bases and J dropped 5 bases, with 10 bases sitting between them. The CDR3 loop spans 13 amino acids. The DNA for the CDR3 is TGTGCCAGCAGTGAGTTGGAGTATTATGGCTACACCTTC. Protein: CASSELEYYGYTF.

The chain combines TRBV20-1 with TRBJ1-5; D might be TRBD1 (5 bases). This CDR3 contains 13 residues. V lost 7 bases to trimming and J lost 3 bases, with 13 bases between them. Germline-derived CDR1 and CDR2 are DFQATT and SNEGSKA (reference sequence). The CDR3 DNA reads as TGCAGTGTTGGGTGGGGGTTCAATCAGCCCCAGCATTTT. It codes for CSVGWGFNQPQHF.

The V call is TRBV2, the J call TRBJ1-1; D uncertain. Germline assignment: CDR1 SNHLY and CDR2 FYNNEI. Trimming stripped 5 bases from V and 4 bases from J, with 17 bases between. This CDR3 is built from 15 residues. The CDR3 loop is CASSYSRTFGTEAFF. The CDR3, as DNA: TGTGCCAGCAGTTACTCGCGGACGTTTGGCACTGAAGCTTTCTTT.

Regarding this clonotype: This sequence may be a read error, since a much larger clone differs from it by one base. CDR3 in DNA: TGTGCCAGCGGTGAAAGTAGCGGGGGGGGAATTACGCAGTATTTT. Its translation is CASGESSGGGITQYF. The V call is TRBV12-3 or TRBV12-4, the J call TRBJ2-3; 11 positions agree with TRBD2. The CDR3 runs to 15 residues. Trimming removed 8 bases from V and 8 bases from J; junction bases left unmatched: 12.

With respect to this clonotype: This could be a read error, since a much larger clone is one nucleotide away. The V gene is TRBV11-2, the J gene TRBJ2-7; weak D call: TRBD2 (6 bases). The V gene's germline CDR1 is SGHAT and CDR2 FQNNGV. The CDR3 sequence is 16 residues long. V lost 1 base to trimming and J lost 2 bases, with 15 bases between them. The CDR3 protein is CASSLGIGGRAYEQYF. The CDR3 nucleotides are TGTGCCAGCAGCTTAGGGATCGGGGGTCGGGCCTACGAGCAGTACTTC. The full variable domain, completed using reference TRBV11-2 and TRBJ2-7, is EAGVAQSPRYKIIEKRQSVAFWCNPISGHATLYWYQQILGQGPKLLIQFQNNGVVDDSQLPKDRFSAERLKGVDSTLKIQPAKLEDSAVYLCASSLGIGGRAYEQYFGPGTRLTVT.

At least ten counts were recorded for this clonotype. This sequence joins TRBV5-5 and TRBJ1-2; D unclear. V was shortened by 0 bases and J by 8 bases, with 17 bases between the two germline ends. Germline-derived CDR1 and CDR2 are SGHKS and YYEKEE (reference sequence). There are 15 residues in the CDR3. In nucleotides, the CDR3 is TGTGCCAGCAGCTTGGATGGACGGACTGGTTTCGGCTACACCTTC. It translates to CASSLDGRTGFGYTF.

The chain has TRBV3-1 and TRBJ1-1; D not certain. V gave up 1 base and J gave up 3 bases, with 9 bases separating them. Per germline, CDR1 LGHDT and CDR2 YNNKEL (reference sequence). CDR3 length: 14 amino acids. CDR3: CASSQGLAYTEAFF. CDR3 DNA sequence: TGTGCCAGCAGCCAAGGTTTGGCTTACACTGAAGCTTTCTTT.

The table lists this clonotype with many counts. CDR3 loop: CASSLGGTNTDTQYF. Here the CDR3 DNA reads TGTGCCAGCAGTCTGGGAGGTACTAACACAGATACGCAGTATTTT. This chain connects TRBV28 to TRBJ2-3; possibly TRBD2 for D (6 bases). Germline V lookup: CDR1 MDHEN, CDR2 SYDVKM. Trimming took 5 bases from V and 2 from J, leaving 14 bases between them. The CDR3 loop spans 15 amino acids. Combining the CDR3 with reference TRBV28 and TRBJ2-3 gives the whole variable domain DVKVTQSSRYLVKRTGEKVFLECVQDMDHENMFWYRQDPGLGLRLIYFSYDVKMKEKGDIPEGYSVSREKKERFSLILESASTNQTSMYLCASSLGGTNTDTQYFGPGTRLTVL.

Only a few counts were recorded for this clonotype. The chain is built from TRBV5-4 and TRBJ2-7; TRBD2 might be the D (5 bases). The CDR3 runs 14 residues. Trimming pared 0 bases from V and 2 bases from J, leaving 9 bases between. CDR1 is SGHNT, CDR2 YYREEE, per germline (reference sequence). The CDR3 region has the DNA TGTGCCAGCAGCTTGGATAACGGGGCCTACGAGCAGTACTTC. Amino acids: CASSLDNGAYEQYF.

This clonotype was seen more than once but under ten times. V gene TRBV6-1 combines with J gene TRBJ2-2, with 13 bases aligning to TRBD2. This CDR3 is built from 16 residues. Trimming at V came to 5 bases and at J to 7 bases, leaving 7 bases not matched to a gene. From germline, CDR1 is MNHNS and CDR2 SASEGT. In DNA form, the CDR3 reads TGTGCCAGCAGTCCTACTAGCGGGGGGGCGGTCGGGGAGCTGTTTTTT. Residues: CASSPTSGGAVGELFF.

This clonotype was recorded at least ten times. The V gene is TRBV7-3, the J gene TRBJ1-6, with TRBD1 identical over 8 bases. This CDR3 comprises 14 residues. Germline V gene data show CDR1 as SGHTA and CDR2 as FQGTGA. J was trimmed by 10 bases and V by 1 base; bases with no gene match: 3. This chain's CDR3 is CASSLKDRVSPLHF. The CDR3, as DNA: TGTGCCAGCAGCTTAAAGGACAGGGTCTCACCCCTCCACTTT.

This clonotype was counted at least ten times. The rearrangement links TRBV12-3 or TRBV12-4 to TRBJ1-2; D remains unclear. The CDR3 has 15 residues. V was pared by 2 bases and J by 0 bases, with 10 bases between. In nucleotides, the CDR3 is TGTGCCAGCAGTTTAAGAGGTATAGCTAACTATGGCTACACCTTC. Translated, it gives CASSLRGIANYGYTF.

V gene TRBV20-1 combines with J gene TRBJ1-2; TRBD1 is a possible D gene (5 bases). Deletions cut 3 bases from V and 8 bases from J, with 22 bases between. This CDR3 has 15 amino acids. Germline V gene data show CDR1 as DFQATT and CDR2 as SNEGSKA (reference sequence). CDR3 nucleotide sequence: TGCAGTGCTAGGCGTTCACTTGGGGCACGGAGGGGCTACACCTTC. It yields the protein CSARRSLGARRGYTF.

This clonotype was counted at least ten times. The chain recombines TRBV5-1 with TRBJ2-2, with a tentative D call TRBD2 (6 bases). Trimming left V 2 bases short and J 6 bases short, with 8 bases between. The germline gives CDR1 SGHRS, CDR2 YFSETQ. This CDR3 is 13 amino acids long. In DNA form, the CDR3 reads TGCGCCAGCAGCTTAAGCGGGCCCGGGGAGCTGTTTTTT. It codes for CASSLSGPGELFF.

This clonotype was seen ten or more times. This chain links TRBV28 with TRBJ2-6, with 8 nucleotides matching TRBD1. The CDR3 runs to 18 residues. CDR1 is MDHEN, CDR2 SYDVKM, per germline. The V gene end was trimmed by 4 bases and the J gene end by 0 bases; junction bases not matched to a gene: 8. The CDR3 protein is CASSSPGTGLSGANVLTF. The CDR3, as DNA: TGTGCCAGCAGTTCCCCCGGGACAGGCCTCTCTGGGGCCAACGTCCTGACTTTC.

This clonotype was observed many times. This chain uses TRBV7-2 with TRBJ2-7; 7 nucleotides match TRBD1. Germline V CDR1 and CDR2: SGHTA, FQGNSA. The ends lost 3 bases at V and 0 bases at J; junction bases unmatched: 2. This CDR3 region has 14 residues. CDR3 region: CASSFRGTSYEQYF. CDR3 DNA sequence: TGTGCCAGCAGCTTCAGGGGGACCTCCTACGAGCAGTACTTC.

This clonotype turned up a few times. This chain connects TRBV6-1 to TRBJ2-5; the D gene is possibly TRBD2 (7 bases). Germline-derived CDR1 and CDR2 are MNHNS and SASEGT. This CDR3 is built from 17 residues. V was clipped by 7 bases and J by 6 bases, with 27 bases between them. The DNA for the CDR3 is TGTGCCAGCAAGTCCCCTAAGGGTCGGGGGGCGGGACAGACCCAGTACTTC. Translated, it gives CASKSPKGRGAGQTQYF.

This clonotype was picked up a small number of times. The rearrangement links TRBV7-3 to TRBJ1-1; D gene ambiguous. V was shortened by 5 bases and J by 1 base, with 8 bases between the two germline ends. The germline V gene has CDR1 SGHTA and CDR2 FQGTGA. This CDR3 has 13 residues. The CDR3 nucleotides read TGTGCCAGCAGCCCTCACAAGAACACTGAAGCTTTCTTT. Its translation: CASSPHKNTEAFF.

The table lists this clonotype with many counts. The CDR3 here is CASSPGVLRQETQYF. CDR3 DNA: TGTGCCAGCAGCCCAGGAGTACTTCGACAAGAGACCCAGTACTTC. The chain combines TRBV7-9 with TRBJ2-5; D remains unclear. The CDR3 is 15 amino acids. V lost 5 bases and J lost 2, with 15 bases in between. Germline lookup yields CDR1 SEHNR and CDR2 FQNEAQ (reference sequence).

This clonotype was seen at least ten times. This rearrangement joins TRBV7-3 to TRBJ2-2, with 8 positions matching TRBD2. Germline V gene data show CDR1 as SGHTA and CDR2 as FQGTGA. This CDR3 contains 15 residues. V shed 2 bases, J shed 4 bases, and the junction held 3 bases outside the gene matches. CDR3 region: CASSLSAGVTGELFF. The CDR3 DNA reads as TGTGCCAGCAGCTTATCAGCGGGAGTCACCGGGGAGCTGTTTTTT.

This clonotype occurred many times. The V gene is TRBV3-1, the J gene TRBJ2-2; D is tentatively TRBD1 or TRBD2 (5 bases each). This CDR3 has 15 residues. Between the trimmed V and J ends, which lost 2 bases and 5 bases, there was a span of 12 bases. The V gene's germline CDR1 is LGHDT and CDR2 YNNKEL (reference sequence). This CDR3 reads CASSQFGGSTGELFF. Written as DNA, the CDR3 is TGTGCCAGCAGCCAATTTGGGGGTTCGACCGGGGAGCTGTTTTTT.

This clonotype was seen many times. This chain uses TRBV5-1 with TRBJ2-7, with TRBD1 matching 7 bases. V shed 3 bases and J 6 bases; nucleotides not matched to a gene: 6. The germline gives CDR1 SGHRS, CDR2 YFSETQ. The CDR3 is made up of 13 amino acids. This CDR3 reads CASSYDRATEQYF. CDR3 nucleotide sequence: TGCGCCAGCAGCTATGACAGGGCTACCGAGCAGTACTTC.

This clonotype has ten or more counts. This sequence joins TRBV7-3 and TRBJ2-1; 7 bases are a match to TRBD2. CDR1 SGHTA and CDR2 FQGTGA come from the germline V gene. After removal of 0 bases from V and 9 bases from J, the junction contained 2 bases not matched to a gene. This CDR3 comprises 13 residues. The CDR3: CASSLTAGPEQFF. CDR3 bases: TGTGCCAGCAGCTTAACAGCGGGACCTGAGCAGTTCTTC.

This clonotype was seen ten or more times. The chain joins TRBV18 to TRBJ2-7; no reliable D call. Germline CDR1 and CDR2: KGHSH and LQKENI. This CDR3 contains 13 residues. The V gene lost 2 bases and the J gene lost 0 bases, with 5 bases spanning the gap. The CDR3 is CASSPESSYEQYF. CDR3 DNA sequence: TGTGCCAGCTCACCAGAGAGCTCCTACGAGCAGTACTTC.

This clonotype was seen a handful of times. The J gene is TRBJ1-5, the V gene TRBV6-1, with unresolved D. V was clipped by 6 bases and J by 7 bases, with 19 bases between them. CDR3 size: 15 residues. CDR1 is MNHNS and CDR2 is SASEGT in the germline V gene. CDR3 protein: CASSPPPRVRQPQHF. CDR3 bases: TGTGCCAGCAGCCCCCCCCCGCGGGTTAGACAGCCCCAGCATTTT.

This chain connects TRBV2 to TRBJ2-3; D is unclear. Trimming took off 7 bases at V and 2 bases at J, with 16 bases between the two ends. The CDR3 loop spans 15 amino acids. Germline V CDR1 and CDR2: SNHLY, FYNNEI. CDR3 sequence (DNA): TGTGCCAGCACCGAGATTAACAGATCCACAGATACGCAGTATTTT. This translates into CASTEINRSTDTQYF. The whole variable domain, filled in from reference TRBV2 and TRBJ2-3, reads EPEVTQTPSHQVTQMGQEVILRCVPISNHLYFYWYRQILGQKVEFLVSFYNNEISEKSEIFDDQFSVERPDGSNFTLKIRSTKLEDSAMYFCASTEINRSTDTQYFGPGTRLTVL.

This chain uses TRBV2 with TRBJ1-2, with TRBD1 matching 8 bases. J gave up 2 bases and V 6 bases, and 11 bases lay outside the gene matches. This CDR3 comprises 16 residues. Germline V gene lookup returns CDR1 SNHLY and CDR2 FYNNEI. CDR3 sequence reads: CASRGSRTGMNYGYTF. Here the CDR3 DNA reads TGTGCCAGCAGGGGCTCTAGGACAGGGATGAACTATGGCTACACCTTC.

V and J are TRBV28 and TRBJ2-1; D is possibly TRBD2 (6 bases). V dropped 3 bases and J dropped 0 bases, with 18 bases sitting between them. The V gene's germline CDR1 is MDHEN and CDR2 SYDVKM. The CDR3 loop spans 18 amino acids. Written as DNA, the CDR3 is TGTGCCAGCAGTTTTGGATGGGTGCGACTAGGCTCCTACAATGAGCAGTTCTTC. Protein sequence: CASSFGWVRLGSYNEQFF.

This clonotype has a handful of counts. The gene calls are TRBV12-3 or TRBV12-4 and TRBJ1-5; 7 bases map to TRBD1. J gave up 7 bases and V 4 bases, and 7 bases lay outside the gene matches. This CDR3 has 14 amino acids. This chain's CDR3 is CASSYDRVEQPQHF. The CDR3 region has the DNA TGTGCCAGCAGTTACGACAGGGTCGAACAGCCCCAGCATTTT.

This clonotype was seen ten or more times. The V gene is TRBV6-5, the J gene TRBJ1-1; weak D call: TRBD1 (5 bases). V was shortened by 0 bases and J by 0 bases, with 14 bases between the two germline ends. Germline values: CDR1 MNHEY, CDR2 SVGAGI. CDR3 length: 17 residues. Written as DNA, the CDR3 is TGTGCCAGCAGTTACTCAACAAGGGGTTTGTTGAACACTGAAGCTTTCTTT. Translating gives CASSYSTRGLLNTEAFF.